This T cell receptor (beta chain) stems from a study of CD8 T cells in ankylosing spondylitis. Study-level findings and limits: Reportedly, matched ankylosing spondylitis synovial fluid was significantly enriched for disease-linked clones. Blood from ankylosing spondylitis patients appeared to carry a characteristic roughly 8-variant TCR beta motif. Disease-associated clones were CD8+ and fairly uncommon in peripheral blood.

Quantitative molecular-barcoded 5'-RACE generated the TCR beta libraries. TCRdb itself ran the 5' RACE reads through MiXCR, one entry per CDR3 protein. The sample has around 150,000 distinct CDR3 sequences, roughly a third seen once. A note on this clonotype: Antigen: not known.

What was sequenced was synovial fluid, either unsorted or a sorted T cell fraction (not recorded which). The receptor was derived from a male donor with ankylosing spondylitis.

This chain's CDR3 is CASSRTDLGGYTF. The CDR3 nucleotides read TGTGCCAGCAGTCGGACAGACTTAGGTGGCTACACCTTC. The rearrangement uses TRBV25-1 and TRBJ1-2; tentatively, D is TRBD1 (6 bases). CDR1 and CDR2 (germline): MGHDK, SYGVNS. V lost 5 bases and J lost 7, with 14 bases in between. This CDR3 region has 13 residues.